This is a list of T cell receptor beta chains from one sample in a study of cytomegalovirus exposure and HLA in healthy donors. The data were produced by immunoSEQ multiplex PCR, yet TCRdb's version contains in-frame clones alone and is incomplete. The table records 95,000 to 100,000 clones, 9.4% of them present only once. The sequenced sample was PBMCs. All receptors derive from a man over 45 in good health and CMV-seropositive. The CDR3 runs from the conserved cysteine through the conserved F or W. A D gene is named only where the DNA matches it firmly. For some rows the clone size is stated as once, few or many, or as a class when expanded; others skip it.

abundance	v_gene	d_gene	j_gene	CDR3nt	CDR3aa
few	TRBV28	NA	TRBJ2-2	TGTGCCAGCAGTTTCAGTTCCGGGGAGCTGTTTTTT	CASSFSSGELFF
few	TRBV18	NA	TRBJ2-2	TGTGCCAGCTCCCCCGGGGACTTGGTCGGGACCGGGGAGCTGTTTTTT	CASSPGDLVGTGELFF
NA	TRBV7-2	NA	TRBJ1-1	TGTGCCAGCAGCCCCTGGAAGCGGAACACTGAAGCTTTCTTT	CASSPWKRNTEAFF
NA	TRBV9	NA	TRBJ1-1	TGTGCCAGCAGCGTGACAGGAGGCACTGAAGCTTTCTTT	CASSVTGGTEAFF
few	TRBV19	TRBD2	TRBJ2-7	TGTGCCAGTGCGACTAGCGGGAAACCCTACGAGCAGTACTTC	CASATSGKPYEQYF
few	TRBV19	TRBD2	TRBJ2-2	TGTGCCAGTAGTATTTCCGGGGGGACCCTTACCGGGGAGCTGTTTTTT	CASSISGGTLTGELFF
few	TRBV29-1	NA	TRBJ2-7	TGCAGCGTGCGGGACAGAAACGAGCAGTACTTC	CSVRDRNEQYF
few	TRBV27	TRBD2	TRBJ2-1	TGTGCCAGCAGTTTCGGTGGGAGGGATGAGCAGTTCTTC	CASSFGGRDEQFF
few	TRBV2	NA	TRBJ1-5	TGTGCCAGCGGGGGAGGGAACAATCAGCCCCAGCATTTT	CASGGGNNQPQHF
NA	TRBV2	TRBD1	TRBJ1-1	TGTGCCAGCGATAGTCCAGGGGGCTTTGTAAGGAACACTGAAGCTTTCTTT	CASDSPGGFVRNTEAFF